The present TCR beta chain was sequenced within a study of radiotherapy plus CTLA-4 blockade in lung cancer (dated by TCRdb to between 2017 and 2018). Broadly, across the study: Objective responses were observed in 18% of enrolled patients, and disease control was achieved in less than 35%. Study-wide findings and limitations: After treatment with radiotherapy and ipilimumab, TCR clones that originated in tumors expanded in peripheral blood. Increased serum interferon-beta after radiation, together with early dynamic changes in blood T cell clones, were reported to be the strongest predictors of response.

The protocol used for the library was the immunoSEQ multiplex PCR assay. The table comes from immuneACCESS by way of TCRdb, which keeps in-frame sequences with V and J called. Part of the clones is missing from these tables; in studies checked, under half for an unresolved V gene and the rest for unknown reasons. Present in this sample are some 66,000 clones, about 80% of which were seen just once. The ten largest clones capture about 4.2% of the sample. Focal radiation therapy combined with CTLA-4 blockade (ipilimumab) was tested in patients with chemo-refractory metastatic non-small-cell lung cancer. A word on this clone: The clone's antigen remains unknown. Base-call qualities are not available, and no considerably larger clone is one nucleotide away.

The CDR3 spans 17 residues, from the cysteine through the phenylalanine. The DNA shown is the 51-base CDR3, in frame from base 1. The germline V gene gives CDR1 as SGHTA and CDR2 as FQGTGA. V gives up 2 bases and J gives up 2 bases, and the segment between their germline ends measures 16 bases. The material sequenced was peripheral blood, taken from a patient treated with radiotherapy plus ipilimumab. This chain joins TRBV7-3 to TRBJ2-1; tentative D gene TRBD1, with 5 bases matching. The TCR was taken from a human donor with non-small cell lung cancer who had a partial response to radiotherapy plus ipilimumab. The CDR3 in this case is CASSLLDGRATYNEQFF. In nucleotides, the sequence is TGTGCCAGCAGCTTATTAGACGGCAGGGCCACCTACAATGAGCAGTTCTTC.